The present entry profiles one TCR beta chain with its context. The target antigen is unknown. Investigators divided CD4+ cells into CD45RA+ naive and CD45RA-negative memory subsets. This sample is part of a study of shared clonotypes between healthy human individuals. Study information: CD4 naive cells filled three plates per donor, CD4 memory three, CD8 naive two and CD8 memory one. Study results and limitations: Memory subsets generally showed smaller estimated richness than naive subsets did.

The repertoire was sequenced with immunoSEQ multiplex PCR; TCRdb's copy has only in-frame clones and lacks some. The table records around 1.1 million clones, roughly 80% of them present only once. Per the germline V gene, CDR1 is SGHTA and CDR2 is FQGTGA. The V and J ends lost 2 bases and 0 bases respectively, with 13 bases between them. There are 16 residues in the CDR3. Sequences were obtained from memory CD4+ T cells from PBMCs. Subset: CD45RA-negative fraction. The chain links TRBV7-3 to TRBJ1-1; a weak D match, TRBD1 (6 bases). The TCR sequence derives from a man between 18 and 35 years old in good health. Some clones in this sample may be carry-over from other donors' samples. The CDR3 DNA follows: TGTGCCAGCAGCTTACGCCTAGGGGGGATGAACACTGAAGCTTTCTTT. Protein product: CASSLRLGGMNTEAFF.